The next 13 T cell receptor beta chains were all read from a single sample in a study of T-cell reconstitution after alpha-beta-depleted transplantation in children. Using unique molecular identifiers, the investigators prepared the TCRbeta library. TCRdb re-called the PCR reads with MiXCR, one entry per CDR3 protein. The sample has about 160,000 distinct CDR3 sequences, approximately 10% seen once. This material consisted of PBMCs, taken before TCRalphabeta/CD19-depleted stem cell transplant. The receptors here all came from a boy younger than 10 with acute myeloid leukemia, due to receive a stem cell transplant.

Ten or more counts support this clonotype. The chain employs TRBV5-1 and TRBJ2-7, with 9 bases lining up with TRBD1. This CDR3 is 14 amino acids long. V gave up 2 bases and J gave up 3 bases; unmatched junction bases: 3. CDR1 SGHRS and CDR2 YFSETQ come from the germline V gene. In nucleotides, the CDR3 is TGCGCCAGCAGCTTTACAGGGGGCGTCTACGAGCAGTACTTC. Encoded protein: CASSFTGGVYEQYF.

This clonotype came up many times. The chain couples TRBV30 to TRBJ1-1; D remains ambiguous. The V end lost 3 bases, the J end lost 1 base, and 9 bases lay between the germline ends. CDR3 length equals 13 residues. Per the germline V gene, CDR1 is GTSNPN and CDR2 is SVGIG (reference sequence). The CDR3, as DNA: TGTGCCTGGAGCGGCTCCTGGAACACTGAAGCTTTCTTT. Translating gives CAWSGSWNTEAFF.

This clonotype was seen at least ten times. This sequence joins TRBV5-1 and TRBJ2-7; D may be TRBD1 (5 bases). V dropped 0 bases and J dropped 6 bases, with 16 bases sitting between them. Per the germline V gene, CDR1 is SGHRS and CDR2 is YFSETQ. This CDR3 has 15 amino acids. This chain's CDR3 is CASSLEGQGTREQYF. As DNA, the CDR3 is TGCGCCAGCAGCTTGGAAGGGCAGGGAACCCGCGAGCAGTACTTC.

This clonotype was detected many times. The chain links TRBV20-1 to TRBJ2-1, with 10 bases that match TRBD1. The CDR3 is 15 residues long. Germline CDR1 is DFQATT and CDR2 is SNEGSKA (reference sequence). Losses at the gene ends were 3 bases for V and 4 bases for J; bases not matched to a gene: 6. The CDR3 coding sequence is TGCAGTGCTAGCGTCGGGGACAGGGGTTACAATGAGCAGTTCTTC. Protein sequence: CSASVGDRGYNEQFF.

There are many counts of this clonotype. The chain employs TRBV20-1 and TRBJ2-7; D may correspond to TRBD1 or TRBD2 (5 bases each). Germline V gene lookup returns CDR1 DFQATT and CDR2 SNEGSKA (reference sequence). The length of the CDR3 is 14 residues. Trimming removed 5 bases at V and 6 bases at J, with 20 bases between. DNA for the CDR3: TGCAGTGCTGGATTGGGACCCAATTATAGCGAGCAGTACTTC. Translation: CSAGLGPNYSEQYF.

This clonotype was detected ten times or more. The V and J genes are TRBV7-3 and TRBJ2-3; D might be TRBD2 (6 bases). Germline loops: CDR1 SGHTA, CDR2 FQGTGA. The CDR3 has 14 residues. Trimming pared 5 bases from V and 4 bases from J, leaving 13 bases between. The CDR3 nucleotides are TGTGCCAGCAGCCTAGCCGGGGAGGCAGATACGCAGTATTTT. Amino acids: CASSLAGEADTQYF.

This clonotype was detected many times. J is TRBJ1-6 and V is TRBV20-1; tentative D call: TRBD1 (5 bases). Germline values: CDR1 DFQATT, CDR2 SNEGSKA (reference sequence). The CDR3 totals 13 residues. Trimming took 1 base from V and 7 from J, leaving 8 bases between them. CDR3 protein: CSARVDSNSPLHF. The CDR3, as DNA: TGCAGTGCTAGAGTTGACAGCAATTCACCCCTCCACTTT.

The table lists this clonotype with many counts. The chain recombines TRBV20-1 with TRBJ1-2, with D perhaps TRBD1 (6 bases). Germline V gene sequence: CDR1 DFQATT, CDR2 SNEGSKA (reference sequence). CDR3 size: 13 residues. Trimming took 3 bases from V and 3 from J, leaving 11 bases between them. The chain's CDR3 is CSASGTRDYGYTF. The CDR3 bases are TGCAGTGCTAGCGGGACACGAGACTATGGCTACACCTTC.

This clonotype came up many times. CDR3 residues: CSVGGVYEQYF. As DNA, the CDR3 is TGCAGCGTTGGAGGGGTTTACGAGCAGTACTTC. The V and J genes are TRBV29-1 and TRBJ2-7, with D perhaps assigned TRBD1 or TRBD2 (5 bases each). Germline-derived CDR1 and CDR2 are SQVTM and ANQGSEA. The CDR3 is made up of 11 amino acids. Trimming stripped 4 bases from V and 4 bases from J, with 8 bases between.

The sample holds many counts of this clonotype. The chain employs TRBV28 and TRBJ2-3, with 8 bases fitting TRBD2. V gave up 8 bases and J gave up 6 bases; unmatched junction bases: 19. The CDR3 is 17 residues long. Germline V CDR1 and CDR2: MDHEN, SYDVKM. The CDR3 coding sequence is TGTGCCAGCGGGGGACTAGGGGGGTTCGGTGGTTTGGATACGCAGTATTTT. Translating it yields CASGGLGGFGGLDTQYF.

There are many counts of this clonotype. The chain joins TRBV20-1 to TRBJ1-1; no reliable D call. V was trimmed by 7 bases and J by 8 bases, leaving 17 bases between them. In germline, CDR1 is DFQATT, CDR2 SNEGSKA (reference sequence). The CDR3 runs 12 residues. CDR3 residues: CSVIPESREAFF. DNA of the CDR3: TGCAGTGTAATCCCTGAGTCCCGAGAAGCTTTCTTT.

This clonotype occurred many times. J is TRBJ1-1 and V is TRBV20-1; 9 nucleotides agree with TRBD1. The germline V gene has CDR1 DFQATT and CDR2 SNEGSKA (reference sequence). The V and J ends lost 7 bases and 3 bases, in that order; junction bases with no gene match: 3. The CDR3 sequence is 12 residues long. CDR3 DNA: TGCAGTGGTCGGGACAGGGACACTGAAGCTTTCTTT. The encoded protein is CSGRDRDTEAFF.

This clonotype was seen at least ten times. The gene calls are TRBV12-3 or TRBV12-4 and TRBJ2-1, with 8 bases lining up with TRBD1. This CDR3 is built from 14 residues. The V gene end was trimmed by 7 bases and the J gene end by 5 bases; junction bases not matched to a gene: 7. CDR3 loop: CASILGQANNEQFF. In DNA form, the CDR3 reads TGTGCCAGCATATTGGGACAGGCCAACAATGAGCAGTTCTTC.